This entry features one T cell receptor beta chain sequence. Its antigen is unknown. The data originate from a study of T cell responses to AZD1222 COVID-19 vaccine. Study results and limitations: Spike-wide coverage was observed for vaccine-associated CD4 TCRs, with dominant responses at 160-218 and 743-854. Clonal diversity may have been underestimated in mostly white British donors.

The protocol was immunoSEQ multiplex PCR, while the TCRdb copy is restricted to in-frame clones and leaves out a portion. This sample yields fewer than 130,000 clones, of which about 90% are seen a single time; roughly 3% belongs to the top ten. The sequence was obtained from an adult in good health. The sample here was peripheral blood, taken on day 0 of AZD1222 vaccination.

CDR3 nucleotide sequence: TGCAGTGCTATTGACCTAGGCCTGCAGCCCCAGCATTTT. Its translation: CSAIDLGLQPQHF. The rearrangement links TRBV20-1 to TRBJ1-5; D gene unclear. Between the trimmed V and J ends, which lost 4 bases and 7 bases, there was a span of 14 bases. Germline CDR1 DFQATT, CDR2 SNEGSKA (reference sequence). This CDR3 contains 13 residues.